The rows below give T cell receptor beta chains drawn from one sample of a study of early stage breast cancer tumors. Libraries were prepared by immunoSEQ multiplex PCR; TCRdb keeps only in-frame clonotypes and omits some of them. In the table there are approximately 39,000 clones, over 65% of which are singletons. The sample comprised blood. The receptors originated from a person in their sixties with breast cancer. Each CDR3 is given with its conserved first and last residue. A D gene is named only where the DNA matches it firmly. Clone size, where shown, is once, few, many, or a class for clones that have expanded.

j_call v_call clone_size d_call cdr3_nt cdr3_aa
TRBJ2-7 TRBV6-6 few TRBD2 TGTGCCAGCAGTTACTCATCTCAGCGGGGCTACGAGCAGTACTTC CASSYSSQRGYEQYF
TRBJ2-3 TRBV6-1 NA TRBD2 TGTGCCAGCAGTGAATATTCTAGCGGGGATTTCCCAGATACGCAGTATTTT CASSEYSSGDFPDTQYF
TRBJ1-6 TRBV19 NA NA TGTGCCAGTAGTCCAAGGGAGGGCAGGGTCCCCTCACCCCTCCACTTT CASSPREGRVPSPLHF
TRBJ1-5 TRBV19 NA NA TGTGCCAGTAGTAGTAGGGACAGCAATCAGCCCCAGCATTTT CASSSRDSNQPQHF
TRBJ1-1 TRBV7-9 few NA TGTGCCAGCAGCTTAGACAGGGTCACTGAAGCTTTCTTT CASSLDRVTEAFF
TRBJ1-5 TRBV2 few NA TGTGCCAGCAGTGCTGTACAGGGTTCTCAGCCCCAGCATTTT CASSAVQGSQPQHF
TRBJ1-4 TRBV6-1 NA TRBD1 TGTGCCAGCAACATGGGACAGCTAACTAATGAAAAACTGTTTTTT CASNMGQLTNEKLFF
TRBJ1-1 TRBV7-3 NA NA TGTGCCAGCAGCTTCGCGATGAACACTGAAGCTTTCTTT CASSFAMNTEAFF
TRBJ1-2 TRBV6-6 NA NA TGTGCCAGCAGTTACTCCCTGACAGACTATGGCTACACCTTC CASSYSLTDYGYTF
TRBJ2-4 TRBV2 NA NA TGTGCCAGCAGTGGAGGGGGAGCCAAAAACATTCAGTACTTC CASSGGGAKNIQYF
TRBJ1-2 TRBV28 NA NA TGTGCCAGCAGTCGACCCTCTGAGACAGCTAACTATGGCTACACCTTC CASSRPSETANYGYTF
TRBJ2-5 TRBV10-2 NA NA TGCGCCAGCAGTGAGTCGACTTTTGGGGGCCAAGAGACCCAGTACTTC CASSESTFGGQETQYF
TRBJ1-3 TRBV9 NA NA TGTGCCAGCAGCGTAGTGTCGGCAGCCAGCTCTGGAAACACCATATATTTT CASSVVSAASSGNTIYF
TRBJ2-7 TRBV25-1 NA NA TGTGCCAGCAGTGTCCATGAAGGCTACGAGCAGTACTTC CASSVHEGYEQYF
TRBJ2-7 TRBV7-2 few NA TGTGCCAGCAGCTTAGCGACCGGCGAGCAGTACTTC CASSLATGEQYF
TRBJ2-7 TRBV9 NA NA TGTGCCAGCAGCGTAGGTGGGACCACACCGTCCGAGCAGTACTTC CASSVGGTTPSEQYF
TRBJ1-3 TRBV13 NA TRBD1 TGTGCCAGCAGCGCGCGGACAGGCTCTGGAAACACCATATATTTT CASSARTGSGNTIYF
TRBJ2-7 TRBV5-6 NA NA TGTGCCAGCAGGAGGAGTGGTGTGTGGGACGACTACGAGCAGTACTTC CASRRSGVWDDYEQYF
TRBJ1-2 TRBV6-5 few NA TGTGCCAGCAGGAAGGACTATGGCTACACCTTC CASRKDYGYTF
TRBJ2-7 TRBV9 NA TRBD1 TGTGCCAGCAGCCCCGGAACCGGGACAGGGTTGTACCACGAGCAGTACTTC CASSPGTGTGLYHEQYF
TRBJ1-2 TRBV9 NA NA TGTGCCAGCAGGATGGGGAAGGACTACACCTTC CASRMGKDYTF
TRBJ2-3 TRBV7-2 NA TRBD2 TGTGCCAGCAGCTTAGCGCCCCCGGGACTAGCCCGGAGCACAGATACGCAGTATTTT CASSLAPPGLARSTDTQYF
TRBJ2-1 TRBV28 NA TRBD2 TGTGCCAGCACGAGACTAGCACCCTACAATGAGCAGTTCTTC CASTRLAPYNEQFF